One sample yielded the 22 T cell receptor beta chains listed below, sequenced in a study of blood T cell repertoires in COVID-19 (dated by TCRdb to the early 2020s). Libraries came from the immunoSEQ multiplex PCR assay. TCRdb carries this immuneACCESS record with in-frame sequences only. Its versions omit some clonotypes, under half of them owing to an unresolved V gene in the studies checked, with the rest unexplained. Here the sample has some 130,000 clones; 70% to 90% occur a single time. The top ten clonotypes cover roughly 4.3% of the sample. Specimen: PBMCs or T cells enriched from blood (not recorded which). These receptors all stem from a man aged 45 to 65 who had recovered from COVID-19.

Here the CDR3 reads CASSYSDGGRANYGYTF. The DNA for the CDR3 is TGTGCCAGCAGTTACTCTGACGGGGGAAGAGCTAACTATGGCTACACCTTC. The V gene is TRBV6-2 or TRBV6-3, the J gene TRBJ1-2; tentative D call: TRBD1 (5 bases). The V and J ends lost 0 bases and 0 bases respectively, with 14 bases between them. The CDR3 is made up of 17 amino acids. Germline CDR1 reads MNHEY; CDR2 reads SVGEGT.

J is TRBJ2-1 and V is TRBV5-1; 7 nucleotides agree with TRBD1. Germline CDR1 reads SGHRS; CDR2 reads YFSETQ. The V gene end was trimmed by 7 bases and the J gene end by 0 bases; junction bases not matched to a gene: 7. The CDR3 has 15 amino acids. The CDR3 region is CASQVTGVSYNEQFF. In DNA, the CDR3 is TGCGCCAGCCAAGTAACAGGGGTCTCCTACAATGAGCAGTTCTTC.

The J gene is TRBJ1-2, the V gene TRBV18, with 7 bases that match TRBD1. V was clipped by 1 base and J by 8 bases; unmatched bases: 4. The CDR3 length is 13 residues. Germline CDR1 and CDR2: KGHSH and LQKENI. This CDR3 is CASSPQGARGYTF. Written as DNA, the CDR3 is TGTGCCAGCTCACCACAGGGGGCGCGGGGCTACACCTTC.

The chain couples TRBV18 to TRBJ2-2; D gene uncertain. V lost 0 bases, J lost 5 bases, and 4 bases lay in between. The CDR3 has 13 residues. The germline gives CDR1 KGHSH, CDR2 LQKENI. The CDR3 DNA reads as TGTGCCAGCTCACCACCCGGTACCGGGGAGCTGTTTTTT. This translates into CASSPPGTGELFF. Looking up the rest from reference TRBV18 and TRBJ2-2 gives the full variable domain: NAGVMQNPRHLVRRRGQEARLRCSPMKGHSHVYWYRQLPEEGLKFMVYLQKENIIDESGMPKERFSAEFPKEGPSILRIQQVVRGDSAAYFCASSPPGTGELFFGEGSRLTVL.

The chain joins TRBV15 to TRBJ1-4, with 9 nucleotides matching TRBD1. The ends lost 0 bases at V and 7 bases at J; junction bases unmatched: 6. The CDR3 runs 16 residues. Looked up from germline, CDR1 is LNHNV and CDR2 is YYDKDF (reference sequence). CDR3 amino acids: CATSRDRTGAGEKLFF. Written as DNA, the CDR3 is TGTGCCACCAGCAGAGATCGGACAGGGGCCGGTGAAAAACTGTTTTTT.

This clone came up a few times. V and J are TRBV2 and TRBJ2-3; D gene uncertain. The CDR3 is 13 amino acids. With 4 bases removed from V and 2 bases from J, the gap between germline ends came to 7 bases. Germline CDR1 reads SNHLY; CDR2 reads FYNNEI. CDR3 in amino acids: CASSVGLTDTQYF. CDR3 coding DNA: TGTGCCAGCAGTGTTGGCCTCACAGATACGCAGTATTTT. The whole variable domain, filled in from reference TRBV2 and TRBJ2-3, reads EPEVTQTPSHQVTQMGQEVILRCVPISNHLYFYWYRQILGQKVEFLVSFYNNEISEKSEIFDDQFSVERPDGSNFTLKIRSTKLEDSAMYFCASSVGLTDTQYFGPGTRLTVL.

The J gene is TRBJ1-5, the V gene TRBV30; weak D call: TRBD1 (5 bases). The CDR3 runs 14 residues. The V end was cut by 1 base, the J end by 7 bases, with 14 bases between. Germline CDR1 GTSNPN, CDR2 SVGIG (reference sequence). In DNA, the CDR3 is TGTGCCTGGAGTGGCACAGGCGAGGACCAGCCCCAGCATTTT. It encodes CAWSGTGEDQPQHF.

This chain joins TRBV2 and TRBJ2-5, with D possibly matching TRBD1 (5 bases). The CDR3 totals 13 residues. Trimming left V 6 bases short and J 7 bases short, with 15 bases between. CDR1 and CDR2 (germline): SNHLY, FYNNEI. CDR3 sequence (DNA): TGTGCCAGCAGCGGGCAGACCCAGGGGACCCAGTACTTC. This codes for CASSGQTQGTQYF.

This chain uses TRBV27 with TRBJ1-1; 9 bases map to TRBD1. V lost 4 bases and J lost 4; bases outside the gene matches: 7. Germline-derived CDR1 and CDR2 are MNHEY and SMNVEV (reference sequence). CDR3 length: 15 residues. For the CDR3, the DNA is TGTGCCAGCAGTTCTAGGACAGGGGTTGCCACTGAAGCTTTCTTT. It yields the protein CASSSRTGVATEAFF.

The chain links TRBV18 to TRBJ1-6; D is possibly TRBD1 (6 bases). The length of the CDR3 is 15 residues. The V and J ends lost 3 bases and 6 bases respectively, with 12 bases between them. Germline V gene data show CDR1 as KGHSH and CDR2 as LQKENI. CDR3 loop: CASSPSGVINSPLHF. The CDR3 DNA follows: TGTGCCAGCTCACCTTCAGGGGTCATTAATTCACCCCTCCACTTT.

The chain has TRBV9 and TRBJ2-7; TRBD1 agrees at 7 bases. With V trimmed by 7 bases and J by 0 bases, 13 bases remained unmatched. Per the germline V gene, CDR1 is SGDLS and CDR2 is YYNGEE. The CDR3 is 16 amino acids. CDR3 coding DNA: TGTGCCAGCGGTAGGGGGCGGCTATCCAGCTCCTACGAGCAGTACGTC. Encoded protein: CASGRGRLSSSYEQYV.

The J gene is TRBJ2-7, the V gene TRBV5-1, with TRBD1 identical over 7 bases. The germline V gene encodes CDR1 SGHRS and CDR2 YFSETQ. V was clipped by 0 bases and J by 6 bases; unmatched bases: 9. CDR3 length: 15 amino acids. In DNA form, the CDR3 reads TGCGCCAGCAGCTTGGATGGAACAGGGGAGTCCGAGCAGTACTTC. Amino acid sequence: CASSLDGTGESEQYF.

The V and J genes are TRBV9 and TRBJ1-1; no definite D call. V lost 3 bases, J lost 0 bases, and 9 bases lay in between. Germline CDR1 reads SGDLS; CDR2 reads YYNGEE. The CDR3 is 14 residues long. The CDR3 DNA reads as TGTGCCAGCAGCGAAGTCGGGGTGAACACTGAAGCTTTCTTT. Its translation: CASSEVGVNTEAFF.

This clone was observed a handful of times. The chain couples TRBV5-1 to TRBJ2-4; 8 positions agree with TRBD1. Trimming took 4 bases from V and 8 from J; bases not matched to a gene: 5. This CDR3 is 13 amino acids long. Per the germline V gene, CDR1 is SGHRS and CDR2 is YFSETQ. CDR3 coding DNA: TGCGCCAGCAGCATAGGACAGGGACACATTCAGTACTTC. Translated: CASSIGQGHIQYF.

The V call is TRBV5-6, the J call TRBJ1-2; the match to TRBD1 covers 9 bases. There are 13 residues in the CDR3. The V and J ends lost 4 bases and 5 bases, in that order; junction bases with no gene match: 3. Germline V gene sequence: CDR1 SGHDT, CDR2 YYEEEE. CDR3 amino acids: CASSPGQGYGYTF. CDR3 bases: TGTGCCAGCAGCCCGGGACAGGGATATGGCTACACCTTC.

This chain connects TRBV11-2 to TRBJ2-7, with a tentative D call TRBD1 (6 bases). Germline lookup yields CDR1 SGHAT and CDR2 FQNNGV. With 7 bases removed from V and 7 bases from J, the gap between germline ends came to 17 bases. The CDR3 length is 13 residues. This CDR3 reads CASTRQTQGEQYF. The CDR3, as DNA: TGTGCCAGCACTAGACAGACCCAGGGGGAGCAGTACTTC.

The V gene is TRBV7-2, the J gene TRBJ2-5; TRBD2 matches at 10 bases. This CDR3 comprises 16 residues. Germline CDR1 SGHTA, CDR2 FQGNSA. Losses at the gene ends were 1 base for V and 7 bases for J; bases not matched to a gene: 9. The CDR3 bases are TGTGCCAGCAGCTTAGATTTGACTAGCGGGCGGGGGACCCAGTACTTC. This codes for CASSLDLTSGRGTQYF.

The chain uses TRBV28 and TRBJ1-1; unclear D gene. With 3 bases removed from V and 7 bases from J, the gap between germline ends came to 12 bases. Germline lookup yields CDR1 MDHEN and CDR2 SYDVKM. The CDR3 covers 13 residues. The CDR3 bases are TGTGCCAGCAGTTTCCCCACTCGGGGTGAAGCTTTCTTT. As protein: CASSFPTRGEAFF.

The chain has TRBV5-6 and TRBJ1-6; a possible D gene is TRBD1 (5 bases). The CDR3 has 14 residues. Trimming removed 1 base from V and 11 bases from J, with 13 bases in between. Germline V gene lookup returns CDR1 SGHDT and CDR2 YYEEEE. CDR3 in amino acids: CASSLFQGGAPLHF. The CDR3 DNA follows: TGTGCCAGCAGCTTGTTCCAGGGAGGTGCACCCCTCCACTTT. Full variable domain (rest looked up from reference TRBV5-6 and TRBJ1-6): DAGVTQSPTHLIKTRGQQVTLRCSPKSGHDTVSWYQQALGQGPQFIFQYYEEEERQRGNFPDRFSGHQFPNYSSELNVNALLLGDSALYLCASSLFQGGAPLHFGNGTRLTVT.

The gene calls are TRBV6-2 or TRBV6-3 and TRBJ2-7; 7 bases match TRBD1. Germline trimming cut 5 bases from V and 3 bases from J; bases unmatched to any gene: 7. The CDR3 spans 14 residues. Per germline, CDR1 MNHEY and CDR2 SVGEGT. CDR3 in DNA: TGTGCCAGCAGTGTAGACAGGGTAAGCTACGAGCAGTACTTC. This codes for CASSVDRVSYEQYF.

This clone was observed once. V gene TRBV5-5 combines with J gene TRBJ1-1, with D possibly matching TRBD1 (5 bases). CDR3 length equals 15 residues. Trimming took off 2 bases at V and 4 bases at J, with 15 bases between the two ends. Germline V gene sequence: CDR1 SGHKS, CDR2 YYEKEE (reference sequence). The CDR3 nucleotides read TGTGCCAGCAGCTTAGGGGAGGAATGGGGCACTGAAGCTTTCTTT. This translates into CASSLGEEWGTEAFF.

The chain is built from TRBV28 and TRBJ1-2; 7 positions match TRBD1. Germline V gene lookup returns CDR1 MDHEN and CDR2 SYDVKM. This CDR3 comprises 14 residues. V was pared by 7 bases and J by 4 bases, with 9 bases of the junction left unmatched. In DNA, the CDR3 is TGTGCCAGCACCAGACAGGGCGACGCCTATGGCTACACCTTC. It yields the protein CASTRQGDAYGYTF.